These 7 T cell receptor beta chains came from one sample sequenced in a study of blood T cells in healthy people across ages. Through a sample-barcoded 5' primer and a J-beta primer mix, a second PCR was run for roughly 7 to 11 cycles. TCRdb independently ran MiXCR on the 5' RACE reads; one entry per CDR3 protein. The data show 760,000 or so distinct CDR3 sequences, 20% to 25% seen once. The sample was also reused in another study, on T cells of mothers and their children.

Sequencing input: blood. The receptors were sampled from a boy aged 10-17 years in good health.

This chain's CDR3 is CASSLGSLYHEQYF. The CDR3 nucleotides read TGTGCCAGCAGCTTAGGATCTCTATACCACGAGCAGTACTTC. The chain links TRBV7-9 to TRBJ2-7; D unclear. Trimming stripped 1 base from V and 5 bases from J, with 12 bases between. The CDR3 consists of 14 residues. In germline, CDR1 is SEHNR, CDR2 FQNEAQ (reference sequence).

The chain is built from TRBV10-3 and TRBJ2-1; D not certain. The CDR3 loop spans 13 amino acids. Per germline, CDR1 ENHRY and CDR2 SYGVKD. Trimming pared 0 bases from V and 10 bases from J, leaving 10 bases between. The CDR3 DNA sequence: TGTGCCATCAGTGAGTCGATGGATGAGGAGCAGTTCTTC. It codes for CAISESMDEEQFF.

This clonotype appeared a few times. The chain has TRBV21-1 and TRBJ2-1; TRBD1 is the table's D call, not checked against the DNA. TRBV21-1 is shown as a pseudogene. The CDR3 covers 16 residues. CDR3 protein: CASSTRSGQGYNEQFF. CDR3 coding DNA: TGTGCCAGCAGCACCCGATCGGGACAGGGTTACAATGAGCAGTTCTTC.

The rearrangement links TRBV11-3 to TRBJ1-3, with 7 positions matching TRBD1. V lost 5 bases, J lost 0 bases, and 10 bases stayed unmatched. Germline CDR1 reads SGHNT; CDR2 reads YENEEA. The CDR3 has 17 amino acids. The CDR3, as DNA: TGTGCCAGCAGCACGACCTGGGACAGTTACTCTGGAAACACCATATATTTT. It encodes CASSTTWDSYSGNTIYF.

In its sample, this clonotype was seen a few times. The V call is TRBV7-8, the J call TRBJ2-3; 12 bases are shared with TRBD2. CDR1 is SGHVS, CDR2 FQNEAQ, per germline. V dropped 4 bases and J dropped 5; count of bases not matched to a gene: 16. The CDR3 contains 19 residues. The CDR3 reads CASSSGPYLTSGSRDTQYF. As DNA, the CDR3 is TGTGCCAGCAGCTCTGGACCTTATCTGACTAGCGGGAGTAGAGATACGCAGTATTTT.

This clonotype has just a few counts. This chain's CDR3 is CASSLGLGLGAGEQYF. CDR3 in DNA: TGTGCCAGCAGTTTAGGGCTCGGACTGGGGGCTGGTGAGCAGTACTTC. V is TRBV28 and J is TRBJ2-7, with D possibly TRBD1 on 6 matching bases. V lost 2 bases to trimming and J lost 7 bases, with 21 bases between them. This CDR3 region has 16 residues. Germline-derived CDR1 and CDR2 are MDHEN and SYDVKM.

The rearrangement uses TRBV10-2 and TRBJ2-1; 7 bases are shared with TRBD2. The CDR3 sequence is 15 residues long. V shed 0 bases and J 7 bases; nucleotides not matched to a gene: 6. The germline CDR1 and CDR2 sequences are WSHSY and SAAADI. CDR3 in DNA: TGCGCCAGCAGTGAGTCCGGACTAGTTGGGAATGAGCAGTTCTTC. This sequence encodes CASSESGLVGNEQFF.